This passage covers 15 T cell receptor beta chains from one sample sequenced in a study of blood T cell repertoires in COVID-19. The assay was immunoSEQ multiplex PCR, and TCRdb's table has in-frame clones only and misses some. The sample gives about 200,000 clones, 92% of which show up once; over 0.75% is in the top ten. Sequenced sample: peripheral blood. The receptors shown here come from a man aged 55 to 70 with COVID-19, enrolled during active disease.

The CDR3 coding sequence is TGCAGCGTTGGAGGGGAACAGGGGGGCTTCTTT. Translated: CSVGGEQGGFF. This rearrangement joins TRBV29-1 to TRBJ1-1; 8 nucleotides align to TRBD1. This CDR3 has 11 amino acids. CDR1 is SQVTM, CDR2 ANQGSEA, per germline. J lost 14 bases, V lost 4 bases, and 9 bases had no gene match.

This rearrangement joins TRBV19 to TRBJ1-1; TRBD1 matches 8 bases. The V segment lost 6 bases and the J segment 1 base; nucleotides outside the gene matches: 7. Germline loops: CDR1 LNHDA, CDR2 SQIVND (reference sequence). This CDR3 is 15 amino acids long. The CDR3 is CASRTGASGNTEAFF. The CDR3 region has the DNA TGTGCCAGTAGGACAGGGGCTAGTGGGAACACTGAAGCTTTCTTT.

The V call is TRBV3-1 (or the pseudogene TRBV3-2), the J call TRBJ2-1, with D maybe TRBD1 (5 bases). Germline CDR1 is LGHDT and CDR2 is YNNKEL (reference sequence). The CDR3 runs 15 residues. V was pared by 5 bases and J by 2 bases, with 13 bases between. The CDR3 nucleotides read TGTGCCAGCAGCGGACACCAACTCGCCTACAATGAGCAGTTCTTC. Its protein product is CASSGHQLAYNEQFF.

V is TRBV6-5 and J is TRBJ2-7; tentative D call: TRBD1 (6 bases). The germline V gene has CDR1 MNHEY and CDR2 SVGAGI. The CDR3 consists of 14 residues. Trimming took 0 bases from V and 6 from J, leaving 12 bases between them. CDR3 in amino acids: CASSYSYRAGEQYF. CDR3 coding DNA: TGTGCCAGCAGTTACTCGTACAGGGCAGGCGAGCAGTACTTC.

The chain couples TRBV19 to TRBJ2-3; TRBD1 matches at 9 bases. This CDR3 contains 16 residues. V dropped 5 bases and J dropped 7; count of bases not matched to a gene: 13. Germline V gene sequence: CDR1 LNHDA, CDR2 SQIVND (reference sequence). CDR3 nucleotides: TGTGCCAGTAGTCCCAGACAGGGGGAGGGAGGGAATACGCAGTATTTT. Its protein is CASSPRQGEGGNTQYF. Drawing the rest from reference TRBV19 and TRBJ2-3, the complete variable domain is DGGITQSPKYLFRKEGQNVTLSCEQNLNHDAMYWYRQDPGQGLRLIYYSQIVNDFQKGDIAEGYSVSREKKESFPLTVTSAQKNPTAFYLCASSPRQGEGGNTQYFGPGTRLTVL.

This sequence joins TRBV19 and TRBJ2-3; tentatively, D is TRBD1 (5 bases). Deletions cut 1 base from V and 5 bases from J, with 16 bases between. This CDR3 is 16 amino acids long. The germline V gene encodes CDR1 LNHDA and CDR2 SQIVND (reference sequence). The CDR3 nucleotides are TGTGCCAGTAGTATAGGGTTAAAGGGGATTGGAGATACGCAGTATTTT. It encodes CASSIGLKGIGDTQYF.

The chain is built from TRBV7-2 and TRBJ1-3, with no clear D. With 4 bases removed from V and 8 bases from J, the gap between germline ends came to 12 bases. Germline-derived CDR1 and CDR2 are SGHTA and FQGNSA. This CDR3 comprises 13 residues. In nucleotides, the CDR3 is TGTGCCAGCAGCTCGCCCCCCGCGGACACCATATATTTT. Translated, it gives CASSSPPADTIYF.

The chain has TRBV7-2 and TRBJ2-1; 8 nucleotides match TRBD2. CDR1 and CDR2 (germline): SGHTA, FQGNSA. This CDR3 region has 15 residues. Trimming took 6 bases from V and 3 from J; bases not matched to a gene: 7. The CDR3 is CASRRSGSDYNEQFF. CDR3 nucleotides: TGTGCCAGCAGGAGAAGCGGGAGTGACTACAATGAGCAGTTCTTC.

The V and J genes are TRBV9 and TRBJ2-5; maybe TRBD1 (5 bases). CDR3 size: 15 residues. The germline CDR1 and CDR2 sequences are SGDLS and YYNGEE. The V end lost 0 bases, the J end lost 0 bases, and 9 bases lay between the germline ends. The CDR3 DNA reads TGTGCCAGCAGCGTAGGAGCAGGGAACCAAGAGACCCAGTACTTC. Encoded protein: CASSVGAGNQETQYF.

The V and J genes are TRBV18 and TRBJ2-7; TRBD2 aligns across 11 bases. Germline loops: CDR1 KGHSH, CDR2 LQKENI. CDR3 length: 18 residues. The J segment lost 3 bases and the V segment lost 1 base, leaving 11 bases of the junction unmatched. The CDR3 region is CASSPRVSSGRLVYEQYF. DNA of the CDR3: TGTGCCAGCTCACCACGGGTTTCTAGCGGGAGGTTAGTCTACGAGCAGTACTTC.

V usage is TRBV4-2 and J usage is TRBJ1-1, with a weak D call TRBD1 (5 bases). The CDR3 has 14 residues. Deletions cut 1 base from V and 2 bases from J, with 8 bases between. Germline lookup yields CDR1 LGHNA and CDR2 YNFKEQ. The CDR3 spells CASSQVGTNTEAFF. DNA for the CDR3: TGTGCCAGCAGCCAAGTTGGGACTAACACTGAAGCTTTCTTT.

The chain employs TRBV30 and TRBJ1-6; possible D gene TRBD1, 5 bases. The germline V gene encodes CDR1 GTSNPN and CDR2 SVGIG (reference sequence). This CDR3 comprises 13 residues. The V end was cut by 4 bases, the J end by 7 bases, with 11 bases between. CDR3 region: CAWMISGNSPLHF. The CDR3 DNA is TGTGCCTGGATGATATCAGGGAATTCACCCCTCCACTTT.

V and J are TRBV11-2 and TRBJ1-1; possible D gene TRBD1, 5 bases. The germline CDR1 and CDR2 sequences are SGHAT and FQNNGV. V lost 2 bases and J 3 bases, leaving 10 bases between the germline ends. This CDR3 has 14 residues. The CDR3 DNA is TGTGCCAGCAGCTTATGGGGCGTCGACACTGAAGCTTTCTTT. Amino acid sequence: CASSLWGVDTEAFF.

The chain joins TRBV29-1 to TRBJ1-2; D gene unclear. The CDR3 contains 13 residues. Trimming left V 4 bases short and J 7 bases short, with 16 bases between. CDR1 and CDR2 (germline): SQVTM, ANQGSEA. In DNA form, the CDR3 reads TGCAGCGTTGTTCCGGGGATGGGTGGTGGCTACACCTTC. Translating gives CSVVPGMGGGYTF.

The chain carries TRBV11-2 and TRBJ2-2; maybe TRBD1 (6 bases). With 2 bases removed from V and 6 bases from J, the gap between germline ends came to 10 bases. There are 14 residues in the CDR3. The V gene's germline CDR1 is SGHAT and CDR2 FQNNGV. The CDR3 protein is CASSLPGVSGELFF. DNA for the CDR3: TGTGCCAGCAGCTTACCAGGGGTGTCCGGGGAGCTGTTTTTT.